Each of the 30 T cell receptor beta chains below was sequenced from the same sample in a study of blood T cells in healthy people across ages. Primed by a sample-barcoded 5' primer and a J-beta primer mix, a second PCR proceeded for about 7 to 11 cycles. TCRdb itself ran the 5' RACE reads through MiXCR, one entry per CDR3 protein. The sample gives 1.5 million to 2 million distinct CDR3 sequences, around 36% of which show up once; about 11% is in the top ten. The source material was blood. The origin of the receptors is a woman in her twenties or thirties in good health.

The chain uses TRBV27 and TRBJ2-1; D not resolved. V was cut by 10 bases and J by 4 bases, with 11 bases left in between. The CDR3 sequence is 12 residues long. Germline lookup yields CDR1 MNHEY and CDR2 SMNVEV (reference sequence). This CDR3 is CATRSGYNEQFF. The CDR3 coding sequence is TGTGCCACCCGATCCGGATACAATGAGCAGTTCTTC.

The V and J genes are TRBV24-1 and TRBJ2-1, with D perhaps matching TRBD2 (6 bases). CDR1 is KGHDR and CDR2 is SFDVKD in the germline V gene. Trimming removed 9 bases from V and 15 bases from J, with 17 bases in between. This CDR3 comprises 11 residues. The CDR3 DNA reads TGTGCCACCTCGGCCGGGACTCATGCGTTCTTC. Its protein product is CATSAGTHAFF.

The chain employs TRBV2 and TRBJ2-2, with 13 bases fitting TRBD2. Germline lookup yields CDR1 SNHLY and CDR2 FYNNEI. The CDR3 has 17 amino acids. The V gene end was trimmed by 7 bases and the J gene end by 2 bases; junction bases not matched to a gene: 7. This chain's CDR3 is CASNGLAGEDNTGELFF. In nucleotides, the CDR3 is TGTGCCAGCAATGGACTAGCGGGGGAGGATAACACCGGGGAGCTGTTTTTT.

The chain employs TRBV27 and TRBJ2-5; TRBD1 is a possible D gene (5 bases). TRBJ2-7 matches the DNA end more closely, so the J call is doubtful. CDR3 length: 13 amino acids. Per the germline V gene, CDR1 is MNHEY and CDR2 is SMNVEV (reference sequence). The chain's CDR3 is CASSLRDGYEQYF. In nucleotides, the CDR3 is TGTGCCAGCAGCCTCAGGGATGGATACGAGCAGTACTTC.

This clonotype occurred many times. The rearrangement joins TRBV6-6 to TRBJ2-3; 9 nucleotides match TRBD1. Germline V gene data show CDR1 as MNHNY and CDR2 as SVGAGI (reference sequence). The CDR3 runs to 13 residues. The junction had 3 bases not matched to a gene; V was cut back by 10 bases and J by 1 base. CDR3 in amino acids: CATGDRGTDTQYF. CDR3 DNA: TGTGCCACGGGGGACAGGGGCACAGATACGCAGTATTTT.

The rearrangement links TRBV3-1 to TRBJ2-5; D is undetermined. The V gene's germline CDR1 is LGHDT and CDR2 YNNKEL (reference sequence). The CDR3 sequence is 14 residues long. Between the trimmed V and J ends, which lost 6 bases and 1 base, there was a span of 12 bases. CDR3 protein: CASSQPRLQETQYF. In DNA, the CDR3 is TGTGCCAGCAGTCAACCGAGGCTCCAAGAGACCCAGTACTTC.

This clonotype showed up many times. V usage is TRBV11-2 and J usage is TRBJ1-2; 7 nucleotides line up with TRBD1. The CDR3 sequence is 14 residues long. CDR1 SGHAT and CDR2 FQNNGV come from the germline V gene. V lost 3 bases to trimming and J lost 2 bases; unmatched junction nucleotides: 3. As DNA, the CDR3 is TGTGCCAGCAGCTTCGGGGGACAGAACTATGGCTACACCTTC. Protein sequence: CASSFGGQNYGYTF.

As regards this clonotype: This may arise from a read error, as a much more abundant clone is one base away. The chain uses TRBV4-1 and TRBJ2-7, with a weak D call TRBD1 (6 bases). The CDR3 contains 15 residues. Looked up from germline, CDR1 is MGHRA and CDR2 is YSYEKL. The CDR3 region has the DNA TGCGTCAGCAGCCAAGAAGGCAGGGGTAGCTACGAGCAGTACTTC. This codes for CVSSQEGRGSYEQYF.

The chain is built from TRBV9 and TRBJ2-4; TRBD2 matches at 10 bases. The ends lost 0 bases at V and 1 base at J; junction bases unmatched: 4. This CDR3 has 17 amino acids. Germline V lookup: CDR1 SGDLS, CDR2 YYNGEE. CDR3 in amino acids: CASSVGLAGVAKNIQYF. CDR3 DNA: TGTGCCAGCAGCGTAGGGCTAGCGGGAGTGGCCAAAAACATTCAGTACTTC.

This chain connects TRBV18 to TRBJ1-2; 7 bases agree with TRBD1. Germline trimming cut 2 bases from V and 6 bases from J; bases unmatched to any gene: 6. Germline V gene sequence: CDR1 KGHSH, CDR2 LQKENI. The length of the CDR3 is 14 residues. CDR3 residues: CASSPTTGSHGYTF. CDR3 sequence (DNA): TGTGCCAGCTCACCAACGACAGGGTCGCATGGCTACACCTTC.

This clonotype was observed a single time. The CDR3 sequence is CASSFGGVAFF. CDR3 sequence (DNA): TGTGCCAGCAGTTTTGGAGGGGTAGCTTTCTTT. The chain has TRBV12-3 or TRBV12-4 and TRBJ1-1, with a weak D call TRBD1 (5 bases). V was pared by 3 bases and J by 10 bases, with 9 bases between. This CDR3 has 11 residues.

The chain employs TRBV5-6 and TRBJ2-3; either TRBD1 or TRBD2 may fit D (5 bases each). CDR3 length equals 15 residues. The V end was cut by 1 base, the J end by 4 bases, with 13 bases between. Germline assignment: CDR1 SGHDT and CDR2 YYEEEE. This CDR3 reads CASSLNDRDADTQYF. In DNA, the CDR3 is TGTGCCAGCAGCTTGAATGATAGGGACGCAGATACGCAGTATTTT.

The chain carries TRBV5-1 and TRBJ1-5; D is ambiguous. Germline V lookup: CDR1 SGHRS, CDR2 YFSETQ. The CDR3 extends over 12 amino acids. Trimming took 6 bases from V and 0 from J, leaving 4 bases between them. The CDR3 loop reads CASKPSNQPQHF. CDR3 sequence (DNA): TGCGCCAGCAAACCTAGCAATCAGCCCCAGCATTTT. Full variable domain (outside the CDR3, taken from reference TRBV5-1 and TRBJ1-5): KAGVTQTPRYLIKTRGQQVTLSCSPISGHRSVSWYQQTPGQGLQFLFEYFSETQRNKGNFPGRFSGRQFSNSRSEMNVSTLELGDSALYLCASKPSNQPQHFGDGTRLSIL.

This clonotype was picked up a small number of times. This sequence joins TRBV27 and TRBJ2-5; TRBD2 matches at 7 bases. The CDR3 extends over 13 amino acids. J lost 1 base, V lost 11 bases, and 7 bases had no gene match. The germline gives CDR1 MNHEY, CDR2 SMNVEV (reference sequence). Here the CDR3 DNA reads TGTGCCGGCGGGGAGGGCTCCCAAGAGACCCAGTACTTC. Protein sequence: CAGGEGSQETQYF.

The chain uses TRBV6-6 and TRBJ1-1; D may be TRBD1 (5 bases). Germline V gene sequence: CDR1 MNHNY, CDR2 SVGAGI (reference sequence). Trimming pared 7 bases from V and 2 bases from J, leaving 14 bases between. The CDR3 runs 14 residues. CDR3 protein: CASTTGAGNTEAFF. The CDR3 bases are TGTGCCAGCACCACCGGGGCGGGAAACACTGAAGCTTTCTTT.

A note on this clonotype: One base away lies a much larger clone, so this may be a sequencing read error. The chain links TRBV20-1 to TRBJ2-3; D uncertain. Germline V gives CDR1 DFQATT, CDR2 SNEGSKA (reference sequence). The CDR3 has 13 residues. The CDR3 DNA sequence: TGCAGTGCCCGGTTAGCTGGTCCAGATACGCGGTATTTT. It is translated as CSARLAGPDTRYF.

This clonotype has only a few counts. The chain joins TRBV20-1 to TRBJ1-6; D remains ambiguous. V lost 6 bases to trimming and J lost 7 bases, with 10 bases between them. The CDR3 covers 12 residues. Germline V gene lookup returns CDR1 DFQATT and CDR2 SNEGSKA (reference sequence). In nucleotides, the CDR3 is TGCAGTGCGAGTTGGATGAATTCACCCCTCCACTTT. This encodes CSASWMNSPLHF.

In the case of this clonotype: Since a much larger clone is just one base distant, this may be a read error. The chain combines TRBV10-3 with TRBJ2-7; 8 bases are shared with TRBD1. In germline, CDR1 is ENHRY, CDR2 SYGVKD. J gave up 3 bases and V 6 bases, and 7 bases lay outside the gene matches. The CDR3 sequence is 14 residues long. This CDR3 reads CAIRDGTGYYEQYF. As DNA, the CDR3 is TGTGCCATCAGGGATGGGACAGGTTACTACGAGCAGTACTTC.

This clonotype has just a few counts. A clone one base away is much larger, so this may be a read error. The chain has TRBV20-1 and TRBJ2-5, with TRBD2 as a possible D gene (6 bases). The V gene's germline CDR1 is DFQATT and CDR2 SNEGSKA (reference sequence). The CDR3 extends over 11 amino acids. DNA of the CDR3: TGCAGTGCTAGAGCGGGAGAGACCCGGTACTTC. This encodes CSARAGETRYF.

The rearrangement links TRBV3-1 to TRBJ2-1; no clear D. The CDR3 sequence is 12 residues long. V was shortened by 10 bases and J by 5 bases, with 12 bases between the two germline ends. The germline V gene encodes CDR1 LGHDT and CDR2 YNNKEL (reference sequence). In nucleotides, the CDR3 is TGTGCCACCTCTCAGAGCAACAATGAGCAGTTCTTC. This encodes CATSQSNNEQFF.

About this clonotype: Germline is not matched at one junction end, which may reflect a read error. The V and J genes are TRBV7-6 and TRBJ2-7; 8 bases fit TRBD1. CDR1 is SGHVS, CDR2 FNYEAQ, per germline. This CDR3 is built from 17 residues. The CDR3: CASSLARTGPTSYGQYF. Written as DNA, the CDR3 is TGTGCCAGCAGCTTAGCCAGGACAGGGCCGACGTCCTACGGGCAGTACTTC.

This chain uses TRBV28 with TRBJ2-7; maybe TRBD2 (5 bases). Trimming pared 2 bases from V and 6 bases from J, leaving 11 bases between. This CDR3 spans 13 amino acids. Germline-derived CDR1 and CDR2 are MDHEN and SYDVKM. The CDR3 here is CASSLGESVEQYF. CDR3 coding DNA: TGTGCCAGCAGTTTAGGGGAGAGCGTCGAGCAGTACTTC.

This clonotype was observed a few times. The V and J genes are TRBV4-1 and TRBJ1-1; possibly TRBD1 for D (6 bases). The V and J ends lost 5 bases and 3 bases respectively, with 16 bases between them. This CDR3 region has 15 residues. Germline V gene lookup returns CDR1 MGHRA and CDR2 YSYEKL. CDR3 DNA sequence: TGCGCCAGCAGCTATATACTAGGGGGGGACACTGAAGCTTTCTTT. Translation gives CASSYILGGDTEAFF.

This clonotype appeared once. The chain combines TRBV7-9 with TRBJ2-7; D might be TRBD1 (6 bases). Trimming removed 5 bases from V and 2 bases from J, with 19 bases in between. The length of the CDR3 is 16 residues. Germline V gives CDR1 SEHNR, CDR2 FQNEAQ (reference sequence). The CDR3 sequence: CASSNRYRELPYEQYF. Written as DNA, the CDR3 is TGTGCCAGCAGCAATCGATACAGGGAGCTCCCCTACGAGCAGTACTTC.

This chain links TRBV9 with TRBJ1-3; 8 positions match TRBD1. CDR1 is SGDLS and CDR2 is YYNGEE in the germline V gene. This CDR3 is built from 17 residues. The V segment lost 0 bases and the J segment 4 bases; nucleotides outside the gene matches: 9. The CDR3, as DNA: TGTGCCAGCAGCGTAGACGGGACAGGACGTACCGGAAACACCATATATTTT. This encodes CASSVDGTGRTGNTIYF.

V and J are TRBV9 and TRBJ1-1; TRBD1 is a possible D gene (5 bases). The germline V and J ends were trimmed by 2 bases and 4 bases, with 15 bases remaining between them. The CDR3 is 15 residues long. Germline V lookup: CDR1 SGDLS, CDR2 YYNGEE. Written as DNA, the CDR3 is TGTGCCAGCAGCGTGGGGGGGTTACACTCCACTGAAGCTTTCTTT. Its protein product is CASSVGGLHSTEAFF.

This clonotype has a handful of counts. The rearrangement joins TRBV4-1 to TRBJ2-7, with a possible D match to TRBD2 (5 bases). Per the germline V gene, CDR1 is MGHRA and CDR2 is YSYEKL. The length of the CDR3 is 15 residues. The ends were cut back, 2 bases at V and 0 bases at J, with 11 bases in the middle. CDR3 DNA sequence: TGCGCCAGCAGCCAAAAAGAGGGAATCTCCTACGAGCAGTACTTC. Translating it yields CASSQKEGISYEQYF.

At least ten counts were recorded for this clonotype. The J gene is TRBJ1-2, the V gene TRBV10-3; TRBD1 matches at 7 bases. Unmatched junction bases numbered 3, after V lost 3 bases and J lost 2 bases. The germline CDR1 and CDR2 sequences are ENHRY and SYGVKD. The CDR3 runs 14 residues. For the CDR3, the DNA is TGTGCCATCAGTGACCCGGGACAGAACTATGGCTACACCTTC. Its protein product is CAISDPGQNYGYTF.

This clonotype has only a few counts. The chain combines TRBV5-6 with TRBJ2-5; D not certain. Trimming removed 2 bases at V and 0 bases at J, with 11 bases between. Germline assignment: CDR1 SGHDT and CDR2 YYEEEE. This CDR3 is 15 amino acids long. CDR3 sequence (DNA): TGTGCCAGCAGCTTAGGTATAGCCGACCAAGAGACCCAGTACTTC. Amino acids: CASSLGIADQETQYF.

The genes are TRBV27 and TRBJ2-1; TRBD2 aligns across 11 bases. With 5 bases clipped from V and 7 bases from J, the junction kept 13 bases outside the gene matches. The CDR3 has 17 amino acids. Germline loops: CDR1 MNHEY, CDR2 SMNVEV (reference sequence). CDR3 sequence reads: CASSTGLAETLGNEQFF. The CDR3 DNA sequence: TGTGCCAGCAGTACGGGACTAGCGGAGACGCTGGGGAATGAGCAGTTCTTC.